The 3 T cell receptor beta chains in this list originate from one sample, sequenced in a study of beta chain features in type 1 diabetes. The study reverse transcribed the entire isolated RNA, so it sequenced expressed TCRB transcripts. The data were produced by immunoSEQ multiplex PCR, yet TCRdb's version contains in-frame clones alone and is incomplete. The sample holds hundreds of thousands of clones, under 15% seen once. Study-wide points: People with Type 1 diabetes carried modestly yet significantly shorter TCRB CDR3s in all four CD4+ subsets.

These receptors have no known antigen. The material sequenced was naive CD4+ T cells from blood. The receptor set was obtained from a young man with type 1 diabetes.

This chain uses TRBV5-1 with TRBJ2-1, with 8 bases fitting TRBD2. Germline CDR1 and CDR2: SGHRS and YFSETQ. The V gene end was trimmed by 6 bases and the J gene end by 5 bases; junction bases not matched to a gene: 10. The CDR3 contains 15 residues. CDR3 sequence reads: CASIPTSGGNNEQFF. As DNA, the CDR3 is TGCGCCAGCATACCAACGAGCGGGGGAAACAATGAGCAGTTCTTC.

The gene calls are TRBV10-3 and TRBJ2-1; D gene uncertain. Trimming took off 0 bases at V and 6 bases at J, with 15 bases between the two ends. The CDR3 has 16 residues. Germline V gene data show CDR1 as ENHRY and CDR2 as SYGVKD. For the CDR3, the DNA is TGTGCCATCAGTGAGTCGGACGGAAAAGCTACCAATGAGCAGTTCTTC. Amino acid sequence: CAISESDGKATNEQFF.

The V and J genes are TRBV11-2 and TRBJ1-3; D gene ambiguous. The CDR3 is made up of 16 amino acids. Germline-derived CDR1 and CDR2 are SGHAT and FQNNGV. Trimming left V 5 bases short and J 0 bases short, with 14 bases between. DNA for the CDR3: TGTGCCAGCAGCCCCAGATCACTGCTCTCTGGAAACACCATATATTTT. This gives the protein CASSPRSLLSGNTIYF.